This T cell receptor (beta chain) was captured by sequencing in a study of blood T cell repertoires in COVID-19. Study-level information: Acute and convalescent COVID-19 samples came from the United States, Italy and Spain.

Profiled with immunoSEQ multiplex PCR; TCRdb holds only in-frame clones, not every one. The data show hundreds of thousands of clones, approximately 91% seen once. Germline CDR1 and CDR2: LNHDA and SQIVND (reference sequence). The V gene end was trimmed by 3 bases and the J gene end by 5 bases; junction bases not matched to a gene: 4. The CDR3 loop spans 15 amino acids. The V call is TRBV19, the J call TRBJ2-2; 9 nucleotides align to TRBD2. The TCR comes from a woman in her thirties with acute or convalescent COVID-19. Sequenced input: peripheral blood. The CDR3 loop is CASSIRLADTGELFF. The DNA for the CDR3 is TGTGCCAGTAGTATCCGACTAGCGGATACCGGGGAGCTGTTTTTT.